The rows below give T cell receptor beta chains drawn from one sample of a study of shared clonotypes between healthy human individuals. The protocol was immunoSEQ multiplex PCR, while the TCRdb copy is restricted to in-frame clones and leaves out a portion. The table records roughly 2,000,000 clones, about 95% of them present only once. Material: naive CD8+ T cells sorted from blood. These receptors originate from a man aged 18 to 29 in good health. Both conserved end residues are part of each CDR3. The order of the fields is V gene, J gene, clone size, D gene, CDR3 DNA, CDR3 protein. A D gene is named only where the DNA matches it firmly. Size values are once, few and many counts, or a class for expanded clones, and some rows have none.

TRBV7-8	TRBJ2-7	-	-	TGTGCCAGCAGCTTAGCTCAAGAGGACAAACACGAGCAGTACTTC	CASSLAQEDKHEQYF
TRBV6-1	TRBJ1-5	-	-	TGTGCCAGTTCTGGGTACAATCAGCCCCAGCATTTT	CASSGYNQPQHF
TRBV10-2	TRBJ2-7	once	-	TGCGCCAGCACCGCTTTGGCGGGTCCCGAGCAGTACTTC	CASTALAGPEQYF
TRBV28	TRBJ1-4	-	TRBD1	TGTGCCAGCAGGGACAGGAGTAATGAAAAACTGTTTTTT	CASRDRSNEKLFF
TRBV7-2	TRBJ2-4	-	TRBD2	TGTGCCAGCAGCCCCACTAGCGGGGGGGCAATCAACATTCAGTACTTC	CASSPTSGGAINIQYF
TRBV7-9	TRBJ2-5	-	TRBD1	TGTGCCAGCAGCCCCGGACAGGGGGATTGGGAGACCCAGTACTTC	CASSPGQGDWETQYF
TRBV7-9	TRBJ2-7	-	TRBD1	TGTGCCAGCAGCCGCCAGACAGGGGACTACGAGCAGTACTTC	CASSRQTGDYEQYF
TRBV7-9	TRBJ2-5	-	-	TGTGCCAGCAGCCCGGTGGGGGGTTCGTCGGAGACCCAGTACTTC	CASSPVGGSSETQYF
TRBV9	TRBJ2-2	-	TRBD1	TGTGCCAGCAGCGACGGGACAGGGCGACCCGGGGAGCTGTTTTTT	CASSDGTGRPGELFF
TRBV18	TRBJ2-7	-	-	TGTGCCAGCTCAGCGGACTACGAGCAGTACTTC	CASSADYEQYF
TRBV7-9	TRBJ2-2	-	-	TGTGCCAGCAGTCATGGAGGGACGGGCACCGGGGAGCTGTTTTTT	CASSHGGTGTGELFF
TRBV18	TRBJ2-1	-	TRBD2	TGTGCCAGCCAGACACGGGAGGACTACAATGAGCAGTTCTTC	CASQTREDYNEQFF
TRBV7-2	TRBJ2-7	-	TRBD2	TGTGCCAGCAGCCTGGGACTAGCGGGGGTGAATCGCTACGAGCAGTACTTC	CASSLGLAGVNRYEQYF
TRBV11-3	TRBJ2-7	-	-	TGTGCCAGCAGCGCCGGGACTGCTTACGAGCAGTACTTC	CASSAGTAYEQYF
TRBV27	TRBJ2-5	-	-	TGTGCCAGCAGTTTATCGGGGACCCAAGAGACCCAGTACTTC	CASSLSGTQETQYF
TRBV19	TRBJ2-7	-	-	TGTGCCAGTAGTATTGGGGAACGGGAATTGGGCGAGCAGTACTTC	CASSIGERELGEQYF
TRBV7-8	TRBJ2-1	-	TRBD2	TGTGCCAGCAGCCGGGGACTAGCGGGAGATGAGGACAATGAGCAGTTCTTC	CASSRGLAGDEDNEQFF
TRBV27	TRBJ1-2	-	-	TGTGCCAGCAGTTTATTCGCCGGCGGCCCCGCCTATGGCTACACCTTC	CASSLFAGGPAYGYTF
TRBV5-1	TRBJ2-7	-	-	TGCGCCAGCAGCTGGGACTCCCCCTCCTACGAGCAGTACTTC	CASSWDSPSYEQYF
TRBV6-1	TRBJ1-6	-	TRBD1	TGTGCCAGCAGTGGACAGGGTCACCCCTCCTATAATTCACCCCTCCACTTT	CASSGQGHPSYNSPLHF
TRBV15	TRBJ2-7	-	-	TGTGCCACCAGCAGAGATCTTGACAGTATGAGGGACGAGCAGTACTTC	CATSRDLDSMRDEQYF
TRBV7-7	TRBJ2-1	-	TRBD2	TGTGCTAGCAGCCTACTAGCGGGGTCCTACAATGAGCAGTTCTTC	CASSLLAGSYNEQFF
TRBV7-2	TRBJ2-7	-	-	TGTGCCAGCAGCCTTGGGGGCCCCTCCTACGAGCAGTACTTC	CASSLGGPSYEQYF
TRBV5-3	TRBJ1-5	-	TRBD1	TGTGCCAACAGAAGGGGGTCGGAAGGGGGCGAGAACCAGCCCCAGCATTTT	CANRRGSEGGENQPQHF
TRBV11-2	TRBJ2-3	-	TRBD2	TGTGCCAGCAGCTTGTGGGGAGGGCGGGGCACAGATACGCAGTATTTT	CASSLWGGRGTDTQYF
TRBV6-1	TRBJ2-7	-	TRBD1	TGTGCCAGCAGTATGGACAGGGGGCGATACGAGCAGTACTTC	CASSMDRGRYEQYF
TRBV9	TRBJ2-7	-	TRBD1	TGTGCCAGCAGCTCTGGACAGGGGGGAATCTACGAGCAGTACTTC	CASSSGQGGIYEQYF
TRBV13	TRBJ2-1	-	-	TGTGCCAGCAGCTCAGGCGGACACAATGAGCAGTTCTTC	CASSSGGHNEQFF
TRBV13	TRBJ2-7	-	TRBD2	TGTGCCAGCAGCTTAGAAAGGACTAGCAACGAGCAGTACTTC	CASSLERTSNEQYF
TRBV29-1	TRBJ1-1	-	-	TGCAGCGTTGAAGATCGAGAGGGGGGGGTCTCGACTGAAGCTTTCTTT	CSVEDREGGVSTEAFF
TRBV5-4	TRBJ1-2	once	-	TGTGCCAGCAGCCTGATGGGGGGCAATGGCTACACCTTC	CASSLMGGNGYTF
TRBV9	TRBJ2-5	-	TRBD1	TGTGCCAGCAGCGTAGAGGGACAGGGGTGGGCCCAGTACTTC	CASSVEGQGWAQYF
TRBV4-1	TRBJ2-5	-	TRBD2	TGCGCCAGCAGCCTTTATAGCGGGGGGGCCCAAGAGACCCAGTACTTC	CASSLYSGGAQETQYF
TRBV15	TRBJ2-7	-	TRBD1	TGTGCCACCAGCAGCCACACAGGGGTTGAGCAGTACTTC	CATSSHTGVEQYF
TRBV27	TRBJ1-1	-	-	TGTGCCAGCAGTCTGGGGCCGGGCGCGGGGAACACTGAAGCTTTCTTT	CASSLGPGAGNTEAFF
TRBV30	TRBJ2-7	-	-	TGTGCCTGGATATCGGGCGTCGGCTCCTACGAGCAGTACTTC	CAWISGVGSYEQYF
TRBV5-6	TRBJ2-3	-	-	TGTGCCAGCAGTCATTTGACTAGCAGGGGAATGACAGATACGCAGTATTTT	CASSHLTSRGMTDTQYF
TRBV27	TRBJ2-7	few	-	TGTGCCAGCAGTTTTGTCGGTAGCTCCTACGAGCAGTACTTC	CASSFVGSSYEQYF
TRBV10-3	TRBJ2-3	-	-	TGTGCCACCAAGGGTCGGGGGAGCACAGATACGCAGTATTTT	CATKGRGSTDTQYF
TRBV19	TRBJ2-7	once	-	TGTGCCAGTAGTATGTTTGGGGGCAACGAGCAGTACTTC	CASSMFGGNEQYF
TRBV27	TRBJ1-2	-	TRBD1	TGTGCCAGCAGTTTAGGTCCGGGACAGGGGGTGAGGGGCTACACCTTC	CASSLGPGQGVRGYTF
TRBV30	TRBJ1-1	few	-	TGTGCCTGGAGCCTGAACACTGAAGCTTTCTTT	CAWSLNTEAFF
TRBV2	TRBJ2-2	once	TRBD1	TGTGCCAGCAGATGGACAGGGGGCACCGGGGAGCTGTTTTTT	CASRWTGGTGELFF
TRBV9	TRBJ2-3	-	TRBD2	TGTGCCAGCAGCGTATTCCCCCTAGCGGGCACAGATACGCAGTATTTT	CASSVFPLAGTDTQYF
TRBV4-1	TRBJ2-2	-	TRBD1	TGCGCCAGCAGCCAGGGACAGGGGGCTTCCGGGGAGCTGTTTTTT	CASSQGQGASGELFF
TRBV6-6	TRBJ2-7	once	TRBD1	TGTGCCAGCAGTTACTCGAAACAGGGGGACTACGAGCAGTACTTC	CASSYSKQGDYEQYF
TRBV4-1	TRBJ2-7	-	-	TGCGCCAGCAGCCAAAGCGGGACTCAGGGGGTTTACGAGCAGTACTTC	CASSQSGTQGVYEQYF
TRBV6-6	TRBJ2-7	-	-	TGTGCCAGCAGTTACTTGGGGGAGGTCTACGAGCAGTACTTC	CASSYLGEVYEQYF
TRBV7-9	TRBJ1-4	-	-	TGTGCCAGCAGCTTAGCGCTTCCGGCAGGTGGTAATGAAAAACTGTTTTTT	CASSLALPAGGNEKLFF
TRBV6-5	TRBJ2-5	-	-	TGTGCCAGCTCAATAGATGGACGGACACAAGAGACCCAGTACTTC	CASSIDGRTQETQYF
TRBV5-6	TRBJ2-1	once	-	TGTGCCAGCAGCACCGACTCCAGTCTCAATGAGCAGTTCTTC	CASSTDSSLNEQFF
TRBV28	TRBJ2-7	once	-	TGTGCCAGCAGTTTACGGCCTTTGAGCTCCTACGAGCAGTACTTC	CASSLRPLSSYEQYF
TRBV11-2	TRBJ2-7	-	-	TGTGCCAGCAGCTTAGTTGGGGACTCCTACGAGCAGTACTTC	CASSLVGDSYEQYF
TRBV5-4	TRBJ2-5	-	TRBD1	TGTGCCAGCAGCTTGTGGGGAAGTCCAGGGGGAAGGGAGACCCAGTACTTC	CASSLWGSPGGRETQYF
TRBV7-8	TRBJ2-1	-	-	TGTGCCAGCAGCCCCCCTGGGAGAGTTCATGAGCAGTTCTTC	CASSPPGRVHEQFF